This T cell receptor (beta chain) is drawn from a study of OX40 agonist ivuxolimab in advanced cancers. Regarding the research as a whole: The costimulatory receptor OX40 (CD134) was targeted by ivuxolimab, a fully human IgG2 agonistic monoclonal antibody. Intravenous ivuxolimab was administered to patients every 2 weeks at six dose levels: 0.01, 0.1, 0.3, 1.5, 3 and 10 mg/kg. Of the approximately 50 patients in dose escalation, some 20 had hepatocellular carcinoma, about 15 had melanoma, 9 had renal cell carcinoma and 9 had head and neck cancer. In the dose-escalation cohort, around four fifths of patients were male, and the mean age was approximately 55 years, with a range of about 23 to 85. Patients were allowed to have had prior anti-PD-1, anti-PD-L1 or anti-CTLA-4 therapy, and roughly 40% of the dose-escalation patients had previously received checkpoint inhibitors. Partial responses were achieved by three dose-escalation patients, of whom one had hepatocellular carcinoma and two had cutaneous melanoma. Peripheral TCRbeta sequencing was intended to test whether TCR sequence diversity was altered and clonal T-cell expansion was caused by ivuxolimab. The paper reports the monotherapy dose-escalation portion (N ≈ 50 patients) of the phase I ivuxolimab trial.

Comments on this clone: Its antigen is not yet known. No base quality values were provided; no much bigger clone lies one nucleotide off.

The trial excluded patients who had a history of autoimmune disease or who were on systemic immunosuppression. In every dose cohort, peripheral blood was drawn for TCR sequencing at baseline, cycle 4 day 1, and cycle 7 day 1. Samples were obtained from an open-label, multicenter, first-in-human phase I dose-escalation trial of ivuxolimab. Adults with locally advanced or metastatic melanoma, renal cell carcinoma, hepatocellular carcinoma or head and neck squamous cell carcinoma were enrolled in the trial. Before TCR sequencing, CD4+ T cells and CD8+ T cells from peripheral blood were sorted into separate populations. To sequence the TCRbeta CDR3 region, genomic DNA was isolated from the sorted cells. The immunoSEQ Assay was used to sequence the TCRbeta CDR3 regions. TCRdb mirrors the immuneACCESS table, restricted to in-frame sequences. Some clones are absent from its copies; in checked studies, under half trace to an unresolved V gene, and the reason for the others is unknown. The sample contains fewer than 30,000 clones, less than 90% of them found a single time. Of the sample, roughly 50% is held by the ten largest clones.

Here is what the overall study found, with its caveats: After ivuxolimab, CD8+ T cells had more expanded clones than CD4+ T cells on average. Low levels of normalized T-cell clonal expansion were also shown by some nonresponding patients. Which antigens the clonally expanded peripheral T cells were specific for was not determined. In the 0.1-3.0 mg/kg groups, partial responders had among the lowest normalized peripheral clonal expansion, particularly in CD8+ T cells. At doses of 0.1 to 3.0 mg/kg, clonal expansion of both CD4+ and CD8+ T cells in blood was seen between baseline and week 6.

Material: CD4+ or CD8+ T cells sorted from blood, obtained in a trial of the OX40 agonist ivuxolimab. The clonotype comes from an adult with an advanced solid tumor such as melanoma, head and neck, liver or kidney cancer.

The bases are TGTGCCGTCCACCCCGGGACCACAATCATCGGGGCGAACACCGGGGAGCTGTTTTTT. Its translation is CAVHPGTTIIGANTGELFF. This sequence uses TRBV19 and TRBJ2-2; the D region is possibly TRBD1 or TRBD2, each matching across 5 bases. Trimming at the junction amounts to 11 bases on V and 0 bases on J, and the germline ends lie 28 bases apart. Including the terminal cysteine and phenylalanine, the CDR3 comprises 19 residues. The only DNA kept is the CDR3, 57 bases in frame from the first base. The germline V gene (reference sequence) specifies LNHDA as CDR1 and SQIVND as CDR2.